What follows are 29 T cell receptor beta chains derived from one specimen sequenced in a study of T cell repertoires in cytomegalovirus infection. TCRdb used MiXCR to reprocess the reads, holding one entry per CDR3 protein. The table lists around 740,000 distinct CDR3 sequences, roughly 35% of them singletons. Source material: PBMCs. These receptors originate from a human donor in good health (CMV status not recorded). Some clones in this sample may be carry-over from other donors' samples.

This clonotype showed up just a few times. The V call is TRBV29-1, the J call TRBJ2-1; TRBD1 matches 9 bases. Germline trimming cut 6 bases from V and 4 bases from J; bases unmatched to any gene: 7. Looked up from germline, CDR1 is SQVTM and CDR2 is ANQGSEA. The CDR3 loop spans 14 amino acids. The CDR3 protein is CSVMKGTGYNEQFF. CDR3 DNA sequence: TGCAGCGTGATGAAGGGGACAGGGTACAATGAGCAGTTCTTC.

The chain carries TRBV28 and TRBJ2-3; no clear D gene. The CDR3 loop spans 15 amino acids. Trimming took off 5 bases at V and 1 base at J, with 13 bases between the two ends. Germline CDR1 is MDHEN and CDR2 is SYDVKM. CDR3 amino acids: CASSAWTAGTDTQYF. CDR3 nucleotide sequence: TGTGCCAGCAGTGCCTGGACGGCAGGCACAGATACGCAGTATTTT.

A few counts support this clonotype. CDR3 residues: CASSYSKHSNQPQHF. The CDR3 nucleotides are TGTGCCAGCAGTTACTCGAAACATAGCAATCAGCCCCAGCATTTT. The V call is TRBV6-2 or TRBV6-3, the J call TRBJ1-5; D unresolved. The CDR3 covers 15 residues. Germline CDR1 is MNHEY and CDR2 is SVGEGT. The ends were cut back, 0 bases at V and 0 bases at J, with 6 bases in the middle.

This clonotype turned up a few times. The rearrangement uses TRBV12-3 or TRBV12-4 and TRBJ2-7; D perhaps matches TRBD2 (6 bases). V lost 3 bases, J lost 3 bases, and 18 bases lay in between. This CDR3 contains 16 residues. DNA of the CDR3: TGTGCCAGCAGTTTTTCCCCAAGACGCGGGAACTACGAGCAGTACTTC. Translated, it gives CASSFSPRRGNYEQYF.

A word on this clonotype: Germline and junction disagree at one end, which may indicate a read error. The gene calls are TRBV7-6 and TRBJ1-1; 7 bases agree with TRBD1. The CDR3 is made up of 15 amino acids. The germline CDR1 and CDR2 sequences are SGHVS and FNYEAQ. In nucleotides, the CDR3 is TGTGCCAGCAGCGAGAGCCCGGGACAGAACACTGAAGATTTCTTT. Its protein is CASSESPGQNTEDFF.

This clonotype has a handful of counts. V and J are TRBV6-1 and TRBJ2-7, with D unclear. Germline V gene sequence: CDR1 MNHNS, CDR2 SASEGT. V was pared by 5 bases and J by 6 bases, with 14 bases between. The CDR3 is made up of 13 amino acids. CDR3 residues: CASSQPPTAEQYF. Written as DNA, the CDR3 is TGTGCCAGCAGTCAACCGCCCACCGCCGAGCAGTACTTC.

The chain combines TRBV6-2 or TRBV6-3 with TRBJ2-5; 11 positions match TRBD1. After removal of 2 bases from V and 4 bases from J, the junction contained 3 bases not matched to a gene. Germline values: CDR1 MNHEY, CDR2 SVGEGT. CDR3 length: 15 amino acids. The CDR3 nucleotides read TGTGCCAGCAGTTACGCGGACAGGGGGCCAGAGACCCAGTACTTC. Translated, it gives CASSYADRGPETQYF.

V and J are TRBV6-6 and TRBJ1-1; a weak D match, TRBD1 (5 bases). This CDR3 is built from 15 residues. V gave up 0 bases and J gave up 5 bases, with 13 bases separating them. Germline loops: CDR1 MNHNY, CDR2 SVGAGI (reference sequence). The CDR3 bases are TGTGCCAGCAGTTACTCGGACGGGGGGGGGACTGAAGCTTTCTTT. Translating gives CASSYSDGGGTEAFF.

Ten or more counts support this clonotype. The chain is built from TRBV2 and TRBJ1-2; 9 nucleotides align to TRBD1. V lost 6 bases and J lost 7; bases outside the gene matches: 6. CDR1 is SNHLY, CDR2 FYNNEI, per germline. The CDR3 has 13 residues. The CDR3 coding sequence is TGTGCCAGCAGCTCAACAGGGGGCTTTGGCTACACCTTC. Translated, it gives CASSSTGGFGYTF.

Worth noting for this clonotype: The junction departs from germline at one end; a sequencing error may be responsible. V usage is TRBV6-8 and J usage is TRBJ1-1, with no clear D. CDR1 MNHGY and CDR2 SAAAGT come from the germline V gene. The CDR3 consists of 14 residues. DNA of the CDR3: TGTGCCAGCAGTTACGGTGGTCGAGCGACTGAATCTGTCTTT. It is translated as CASSYGGRATESVF.

This clonotype occurred a few times. The V gene is TRBV6-1, the J gene TRBJ2-3; TRBD2 matches 10 bases. The trim removed 6 bases at V and 2 bases at J, leaving 5 bases unmatched. Germline V gives CDR1 MNHNS, CDR2 SASEGT. The CDR3 spans 15 residues. The CDR3 loop reads CASSRTSGFTDTQYF. The CDR3 DNA follows: TGTGCCAGCAGCCGGACTAGCGGCTTCACAGATACGCAGTATTTT.

This chain links TRBV10-1 with TRBJ2-2; 9 positions agree with TRBD1. The CDR3 covers 17 residues. Germline V lookup: CDR1 WNHNN, CDR2 SYGVQD (reference sequence). Trimming removed 3 bases from V and 1 base from J; junction bases left unmatched: 6. The CDR3 DNA follows: TGCGCCAGCAGTGAACTGGGACAGGGTAGGAACACCGGGGAGCTGTTTTTT. This translates into CASSELGQGRNTGELFF.

This chain connects TRBV4-1 to TRBJ2-1; 7 nucleotides line up with TRBD2. The J segment lost 6 bases and the V segment lost 0 bases, leaving 14 bases of the junction unmatched. CDR3 length equals 18 residues. CDR1 is MGHRA, CDR2 YSYEKL, per germline. The CDR3: CASSQEDIRDYRGNEQFF. The CDR3 DNA sequence: TGCGCCAGCAGCCAAGAAGATATTCGGGACTATCGAGGCAATGAGCAGTTCTTC.

The chain recombines TRBV2 with TRBJ2-3, with D possibly being TRBD2 (5 bases). From germline, CDR1 is SNHLY and CDR2 FYNNEI. Deletions cut 4 bases from V and 6 bases from J, with 11 bases between. This CDR3 contains 13 residues. As DNA, the CDR3 is TGTGCCAGCAGTGTCCGGGAATTGGATACGCAGTATTTT. As protein: CASSVRELDTQYF.

The sample holds a few counts of this clonotype. The V and J genes are TRBV7-9 and TRBJ1-2; a possible D gene is TRBD1 (5 bases). This CDR3 has 14 residues. Germline V gene lookup returns CDR1 SEHNR and CDR2 FQNEAQ (reference sequence). V dropped 1 base and J dropped 4 bases, with 10 bases sitting between them. CDR3: CASSLGSDTYGYTF. The DNA of the CDR3 is TGTGCCAGCAGCTTAGGGTCGGACACCTATGGCTACACCTTC.

V usage is TRBV28 and J usage is TRBJ1-5; D is uncertain. V lost 5 bases and J 11 bases, leaving 16 bases between the germline ends. Germline-derived CDR1 and CDR2 are MDHEN and SYDVKM. The CDR3 consists of 13 residues. DNA of the CDR3: TGTGCCAGCAGTACACGGAATGGCTGGGCCCAGCATTTT. Protein sequence: CASSTRNGWAQHF.

On this clonotype itself: At one of its ends the junction is not consistent with the germline gene, which may arise from a read error. The chain joins TRBV15 to TRBJ2-7; a possible D gene is TRBD1 (6 bases). The CDR3 runs 14 residues. In germline, CDR1 is LNHNV, CDR2 YYDKDF (reference sequence). CDR3 protein: CAISRIQGSYEQYF. CDR3 sequence (DNA): TGTGCCATCAGCAGAATACAGGGCTCCTACGAGCAGTACTTC.

Many counts were recorded for this clonotype. V usage is TRBV7-2 and J usage is TRBJ2-3, with TRBD2 matching 11 bases. CDR1 and CDR2 from the germline V gene are SGHTA and FQGNSA. V trimming: 7 bases; J trimming: 4 bases; junction bases outside the gene matches: 7. The CDR3 has 15 amino acids. The CDR3 is CASNVAGGRADTQYF. In DNA, the CDR3 is TGTGCCAGCAATGTAGCGGGAGGGAGAGCAGATACGCAGTATTTT.

This clonotype was seen a handful of times. The chain carries TRBV7-3 and TRBJ2-1; D gene unclear. The CDR3 has 20 residues. Germline CDR1 reads SGHTA; CDR2 reads FQGTGA. Between the trimmed V and J ends, which lost 1 base and 0 bases, there was a span of 22 bases. This chain's CDR3 is CASSLNSLSFNRRSYNEQFF. CDR3 nucleotide sequence: TGTGCCAGCAGCTTAAACTCCTTATCCTTCAACCGTCGCTCCTACAATGAGCAGTTCTTC.

J is TRBJ2-7 and V is TRBV20-1; 7 bases agree with TRBD1. This CDR3 is 13 amino acids long. Germline values: CDR1 DFQATT, CDR2 SNEGSKA (reference sequence). The V and J ends lost 5 bases and 4 bases, in that order; junction bases with no gene match: 8. The CDR3 spells CSALLTGLYEQYF. CDR3 nucleotides: TGCAGTGCTCTCCTGACAGGGTTGTACGAGCAGTACTTC.

The genes are TRBV10-3 and TRBJ2-1; D gene ambiguous. Germline V gene data show CDR1 as ENHRY and CDR2 as SYGVKD. The CDR3 sequence is 12 residues long. The germline V and J ends were trimmed by 11 bases and 0 bases, with 8 bases remaining between them. The CDR3 DNA reads as TGTGCCTCGACCAACTCCTACAATGAGCAGTTCTTC. Protein sequence: CASTNSYNEQFF.

The chain is built from TRBV7-2 and TRBJ2-2; 14 nucleotides agree with TRBD2. Germline V gene data show CDR1 as SGHTA and CDR2 as FQGNSA. Unmatched junction bases numbered 8, after V lost 2 bases and J lost 6 bases. CDR3 length: 18 amino acids. CDR3 nucleotides: TGTGCCAGCAGCTTAAATGTCCGACTAGCGGGGGGGTCCGGGGAGCTGTTTTTT. The encoded protein is CASSLNVRLAGGSGELFF.

As for this clonotype: At one of its ends the junction is not consistent with the germline gene, which may arise from a read error. The chain is built from TRBV19 and TRBJ2-1, with D maybe TRBD1 (6 bases). The germline CDR1 and CDR2 sequences are LNHDA and SQIVND (reference sequence). The CDR3 spans 14 residues. The CDR3 loop is CAISIQGLTGEKFF. The CDR3 DNA is TGTGCAATTAGTATACAGGGTTTAACGGGTGAGAAGTTCTTC.

This clonotype was found many times. V and J are TRBV10-3 and TRBJ2-5, with D possibly TRBD1 on 5 matching bases. V was shortened by 0 bases and J by 1 base, with 6 bases between the two germline ends. The CDR3 is made up of 14 amino acids. Per germline, CDR1 ENHRY and CDR2 SYGVKD. This chain's CDR3 is CAISESTAQETQYF. CDR3 in DNA: TGTGCCATCAGTGAGTCGACAGCCCAAGAGACCCAGTACTTC.

The chain links TRBV4-1 to TRBJ2-5; 8 nucleotides match TRBD1. CDR1 and CDR2 from the germline V gene are MGHRA and YSYEKL. The CDR3 is 15 amino acids. Trimming at V came to 0 bases and at J to 5 bases, leaving 5 bases not matched to a gene. The DNA of the CDR3 is TGCGCCAGCAGCCAAGAATCAGGGGGCCGGGAGACCCAGTACTTC. It codes for CASSQESGGRETQYF.

The table lists this clonotype with a few counts. The V and J genes are TRBV12-3 or TRBV12-4 and TRBJ2-1, with 8 positions matching TRBD2. The CDR3 loop spans 13 amino acids. J gave up 8 bases and V 4 bases, and 4 bases lay outside the gene matches. CDR3 loop: CASSSTAGDEQFF. CDR3 coding DNA: TGTGCCAGCAGTTCGACAGCGGGAGATGAGCAGTTCTTC.

In its sample, this clonotype was seen a few times. This sequence joins TRBV28 and TRBJ1-5; the D gene is possibly TRBD1 (6 bases). CDR3 length: 13 residues. Per germline, CDR1 MDHEN and CDR2 SYDVKM. Between the trimmed V and J ends, which lost 10 bases and 5 bases, there was a span of 15 bases. CDR3: CATKPGVDQPQHF. CDR3 coding DNA: TGTGCCACCAAACCAGGGGTCGATCAGCCCCAGCATTTT.

This chain links TRBV5-6 with TRBJ2-3; 8 bases match TRBD1. V dropped 2 bases and J dropped 4; count of bases not matched to a gene: 6. The CDR3 runs 15 residues. Germline V gene sequence: CDR1 SGHDT, CDR2 YYEEEE. The CDR3 DNA follows: TGTGCCAGCAGCTTACGACAGGGGTCAGCAGATACGCAGTATTTT. Amino acid sequence: CASSLRQGSADTQYF.

Concerning this clonotype itself: Relative to the germline gene, one junction end is altered; a read error may explain this. This CDR3 reads CARSDRRRTELPYEQYF. In DNA form, the CDR3 reads TGTGCCAGAAGTGATCGCCGCAGGACAGAGCTACCCTACGAGCAGTACTTC. The genes are TRBV6-1 and TRBJ2-7; the D gene is possibly TRBD1 (6 bases). The CDR3 length is 17 residues. Per germline, CDR1 MNHNS and CDR2 SASEGT.